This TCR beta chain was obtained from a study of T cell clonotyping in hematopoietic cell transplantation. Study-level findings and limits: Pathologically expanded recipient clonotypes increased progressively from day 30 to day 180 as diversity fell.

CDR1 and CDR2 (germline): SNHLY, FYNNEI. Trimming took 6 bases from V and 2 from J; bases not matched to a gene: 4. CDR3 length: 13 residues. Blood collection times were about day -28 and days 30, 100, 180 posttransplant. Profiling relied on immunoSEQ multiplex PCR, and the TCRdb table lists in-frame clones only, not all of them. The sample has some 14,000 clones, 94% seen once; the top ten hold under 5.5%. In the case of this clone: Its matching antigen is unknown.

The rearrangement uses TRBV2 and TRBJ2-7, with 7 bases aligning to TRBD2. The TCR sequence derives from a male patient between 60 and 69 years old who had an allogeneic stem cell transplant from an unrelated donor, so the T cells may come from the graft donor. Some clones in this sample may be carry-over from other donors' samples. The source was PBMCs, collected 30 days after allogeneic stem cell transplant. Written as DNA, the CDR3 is TGTGCCAGCAGCCCCGGGACTACCTACGAGCAGTACTTC. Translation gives CASSPGTTYEQYF.